The rows below give T cell receptor beta chains drawn from one sample of a study of shared clonotypes between healthy human individuals. Sequenced by immunoSEQ multiplex PCR; TCRdb stores in-frame clones only, minus some. Counted here are 2 million or so clones, approximately 94% occurring once; the ten biggest clones make up 1.1%. The sequencing input was naive CD8+ T cells sorted from blood. All receptors derive from a young man in good health. Both conserved end residues are part of each CDR3. The D gene is left open where the match is weak. Only part of the rows carry a size: once, few, many, or a class if the clone is expanded.

CDR3aa: CASSDGWGLAGEEQFF
CDR3nt: TGTGCCAGCAGTGACGGGTGGGGACTAGCGGGCGAAGAGCAGTTCTTC
v_gene: TRBV6-4
d_gene: TRBD2
j_gene: TRBJ2-1
abundance: .

CDR3aa: CASVSGTGELFF
CDR3nt: TGTGCCAGCGTAAGCGGAACCGGGGAGCTGTTTTTT
v_gene: TRBV28
d_gene: .
j_gene: TRBJ2-2
abundance: .

CDR3aa: CASSVGQANTDTQYF
CDR3nt: TGTGCCAGCAGCGTGGGACAGGCGAACACAGATACGCAGTATTTT
v_gene: TRBV5-4
d_gene: TRBD1
j_gene: TRBJ2-3
abundance: once

CDR3aa: CASSLSPSGRAEQYF
CDR3nt: TGTGCCAGCAGCTTATCACCTAGCGGGAGAGCCGAGCAGTACTTC
v_gene: TRBV7-2
d_gene: TRBD2
j_gene: TRBJ2-7
abundance: .

CDR3aa: CASSQDSFYTF
CDR3nt: TGCGCCAGTAGCCAAGATAGCTTCTACACCTTC
v_gene: TRBV4-1
d_gene: .
j_gene: TRBJ1-2
abundance: .

CDR3aa: CASSQDRGTSGIREDTQYF
CDR3nt: TGTGCCAGCAGCCAAGATCGCGGGACTAGCGGGATTCGCGAAGATACGCAGTATTTT
v_gene: TRBV14
d_gene: TRBD2
j_gene: TRBJ2-3
abundance: .

CDR3aa: CASSPEDRDQPQHF
CDR3nt: TGCGCCAGCAGCCCGGAGGATCGGGATCAGCCCCAGCATTTT
v_gene: TRBV4-1
d_gene: .
j_gene: TRBJ1-5
abundance: .

CDR3aa: CASSQGPGTGEDNEQFF
CDR3nt: TGCGCCAGCAGCCAAGGACCCGGGACAGGGGAAGACAATGAGCAGTTCTTC
v_gene: TRBV4-3
d_gene: TRBD1
j_gene: TRBJ2-1
abundance: .

CDR3aa: CASSFLGTVNTGELFF
CDR3nt: TGTGCCAGCAGCTTCCTCGGGACAGTCAACACCGGGGAGCTGTTTTTT
v_gene: TRBV7-8
d_gene: TRBD1
j_gene: TRBJ2-2
abundance: .

CDR3aa: CASSLGGGAYEQYF
CDR3nt: TGTGCCAGCAGCTTAGGAGGGGGTGCCTACGAGCAGTACTTC
v_gene: TRBV11-2
d_gene: .
j_gene: TRBJ2-7
abundance: .

CDR3aa: CATSRDGTSGNEQFF
CDR3nt: TGTGCCACCAGCAGAGATGGGACTAGCGGGAACGAGCAGTTCTTC
v_gene: TRBV15
d_gene: TRBD2
j_gene: TRBJ2-1
abundance: .